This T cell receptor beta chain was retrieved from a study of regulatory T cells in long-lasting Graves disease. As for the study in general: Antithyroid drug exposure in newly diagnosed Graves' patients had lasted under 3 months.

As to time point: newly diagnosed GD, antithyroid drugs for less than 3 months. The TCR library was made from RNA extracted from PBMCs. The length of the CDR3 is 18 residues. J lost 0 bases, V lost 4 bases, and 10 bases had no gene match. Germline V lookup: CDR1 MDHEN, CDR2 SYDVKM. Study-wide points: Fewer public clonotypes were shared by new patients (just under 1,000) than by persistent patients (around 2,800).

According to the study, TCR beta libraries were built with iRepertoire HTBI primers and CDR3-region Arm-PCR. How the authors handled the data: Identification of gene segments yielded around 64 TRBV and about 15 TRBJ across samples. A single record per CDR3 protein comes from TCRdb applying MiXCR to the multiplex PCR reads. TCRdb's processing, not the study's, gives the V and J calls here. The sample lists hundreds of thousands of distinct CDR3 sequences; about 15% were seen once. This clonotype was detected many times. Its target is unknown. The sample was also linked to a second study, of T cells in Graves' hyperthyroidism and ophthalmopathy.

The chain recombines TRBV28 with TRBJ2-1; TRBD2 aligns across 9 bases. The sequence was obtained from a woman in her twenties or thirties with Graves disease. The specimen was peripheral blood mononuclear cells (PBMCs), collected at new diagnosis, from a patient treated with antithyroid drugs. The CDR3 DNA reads TGTGCCAGCAGTTCCAGTAGTAGCGGGAGCAGCTCCTACAATGAGCAGTTCTTC. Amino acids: CASSSSSSGSSSYNEQFF.